The source of this T cell receptor beta chain is a study of shared clonotypes between healthy human individuals. The CDR3 consists of 13 residues. The germline V gene has CDR1 MNHNS and CDR2 SASEGT. V dropped 0 bases and J dropped 10 bases, with 10 bases sitting between them. About this clone: Its antigen is as yet unknown.

Study outcomes and limitations: Deeper or shallower sequencing was expected to change how clonotypes are shared among donors. Relative to their counterparts shared across all four donors, non-shared clonotypes exhibited diminished generation probabilities.

This table comes from immunoSEQ multiplex PCR, and its TCRdb copy is limited to in-frame clones, with some not included. This table has 1,400,000 or so clones, around 98.5% appearing once. The source material was naive CD4+ T cells sorted from blood. Subset denoted: CD45RA+ positively selected. This sequence originates from a young man in good health. This chain connects TRBV6-1 to TRBJ1-5; unclear D gene. As DNA, the CDR3 is TGTGCCAGCAGTGAAGCGCGACCTACACCCCAGCATTTT. Amino acid sequence: CASSEARPTPQHF.